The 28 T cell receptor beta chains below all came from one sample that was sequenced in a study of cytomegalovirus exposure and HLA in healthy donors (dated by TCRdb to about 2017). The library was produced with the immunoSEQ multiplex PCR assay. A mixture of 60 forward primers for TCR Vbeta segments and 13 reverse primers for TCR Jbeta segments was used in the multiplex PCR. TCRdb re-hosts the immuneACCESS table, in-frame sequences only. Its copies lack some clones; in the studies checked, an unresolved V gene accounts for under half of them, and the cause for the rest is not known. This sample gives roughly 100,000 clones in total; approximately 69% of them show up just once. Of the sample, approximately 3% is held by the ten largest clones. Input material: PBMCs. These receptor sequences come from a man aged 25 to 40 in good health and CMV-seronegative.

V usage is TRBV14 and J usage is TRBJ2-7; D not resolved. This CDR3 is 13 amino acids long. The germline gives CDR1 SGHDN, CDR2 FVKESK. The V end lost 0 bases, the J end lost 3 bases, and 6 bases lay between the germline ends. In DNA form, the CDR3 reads TGTGCCAGCAGCCAAGATCATTTCTACGAGCAGTACTTC. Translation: CASSQDHFYEQYF.

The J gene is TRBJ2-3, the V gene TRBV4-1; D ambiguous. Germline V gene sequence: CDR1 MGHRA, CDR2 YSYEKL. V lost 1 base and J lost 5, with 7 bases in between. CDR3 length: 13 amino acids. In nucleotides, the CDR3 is TGCGCCAGCAGCCAAGTTTCTATAGATACGCAGTATTTT. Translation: CASSQVSIDTQYF.

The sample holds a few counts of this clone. The CDR3, as DNA: TGTGCCAGTAAGAAGCTAGCGGGAGGCAACACCGGGGAGCTGTTTTTT. The encoded protein is CASKKLAGGNTGELFF. This rearrangement joins TRBV19 to TRBJ2-2; 11 bases are a match to TRBD2. Germline values: CDR1 LNHDA, CDR2 SQIVND (reference sequence). The CDR3 loop spans 16 amino acids. V was clipped by 7 bases and J by 2 bases; unmatched bases: 6.

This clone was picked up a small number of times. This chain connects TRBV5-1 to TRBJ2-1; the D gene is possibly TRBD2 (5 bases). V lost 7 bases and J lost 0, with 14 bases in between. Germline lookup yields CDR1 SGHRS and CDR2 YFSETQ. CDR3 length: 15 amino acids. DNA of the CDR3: TGCGCCAGCGTCCCGGAGGCACTCTCCTACAATGAGCAGTTCTTC. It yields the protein CASVPEALSYNEQFF.

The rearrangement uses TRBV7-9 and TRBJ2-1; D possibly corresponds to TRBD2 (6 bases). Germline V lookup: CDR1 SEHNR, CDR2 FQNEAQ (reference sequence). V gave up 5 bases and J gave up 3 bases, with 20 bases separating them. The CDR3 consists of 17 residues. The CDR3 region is CASSTRARGKYYNEQFF. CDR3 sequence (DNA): TGTGCCAGCAGCACACGCGCCCGCGGGAAGTACTACAATGAGCAGTTCTTC.

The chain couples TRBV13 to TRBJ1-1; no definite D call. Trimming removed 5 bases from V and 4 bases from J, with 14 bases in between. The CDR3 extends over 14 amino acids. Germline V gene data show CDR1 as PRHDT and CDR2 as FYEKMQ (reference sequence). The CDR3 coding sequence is TGTGCCAGCAGCGTACTCGGGAAGGTCACTGAAGCTTTCTTT. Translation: CASSVLGKVTEAFF.

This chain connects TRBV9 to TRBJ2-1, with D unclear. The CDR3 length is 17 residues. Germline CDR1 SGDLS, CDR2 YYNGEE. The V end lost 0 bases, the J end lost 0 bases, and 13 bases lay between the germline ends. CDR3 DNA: TGTGCCAGCAGCGTAGACAGTAATAGATACTCCTACAATGAGCAGTTCTTC. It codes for CASSVDSNRYSYNEQFF.

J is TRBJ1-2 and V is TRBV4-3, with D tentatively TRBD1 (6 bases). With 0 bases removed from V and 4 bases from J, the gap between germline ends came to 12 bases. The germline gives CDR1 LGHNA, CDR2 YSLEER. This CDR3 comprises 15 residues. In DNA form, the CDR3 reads TGCGCCAGCAGCCAAGACCACAGGGTGGGCTATGGCTACACCTTC. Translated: CASSQDHRVGYGYTF.

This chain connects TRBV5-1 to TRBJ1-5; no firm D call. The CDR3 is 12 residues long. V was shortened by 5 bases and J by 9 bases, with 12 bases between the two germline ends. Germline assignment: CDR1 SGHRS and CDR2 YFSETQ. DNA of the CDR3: TGCGCCAGCAGGTCGACTACCGGGCCCCAGCATTTT. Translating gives CASRSTTGPQHF.

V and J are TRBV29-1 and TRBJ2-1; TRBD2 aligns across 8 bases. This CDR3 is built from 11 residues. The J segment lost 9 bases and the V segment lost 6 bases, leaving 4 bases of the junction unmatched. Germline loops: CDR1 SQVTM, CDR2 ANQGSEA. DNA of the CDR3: TGCAGCGTCGGGGGGGGCCTTGAGCAGTTCTTC. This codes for CSVGGGLEQFF.

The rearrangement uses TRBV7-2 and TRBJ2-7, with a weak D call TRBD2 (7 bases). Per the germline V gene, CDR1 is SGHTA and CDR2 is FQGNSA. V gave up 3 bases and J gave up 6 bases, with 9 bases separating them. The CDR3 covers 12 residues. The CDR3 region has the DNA TGTGCCAGCAGCTTGGGGGGGCTCGAGCAGTACTTC. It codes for CASSLGGLEQYF.

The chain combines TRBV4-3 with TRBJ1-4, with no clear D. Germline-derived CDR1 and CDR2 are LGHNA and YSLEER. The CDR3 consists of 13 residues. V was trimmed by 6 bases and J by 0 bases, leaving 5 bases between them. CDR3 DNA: TGCGCCAGCAGGGCGGCAACTAATGAAAAACTGTTTTTT. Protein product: CASRAATNEKLFF.

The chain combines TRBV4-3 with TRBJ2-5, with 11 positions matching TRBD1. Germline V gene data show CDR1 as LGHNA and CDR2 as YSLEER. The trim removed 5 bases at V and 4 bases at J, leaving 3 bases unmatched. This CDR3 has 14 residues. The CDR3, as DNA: TGCGCCAGCAGCTTAGGACAGGGGGCAGAGACCCAGTACTTC. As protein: CASSLGQGAETQYF.

The CDR3 bases are TGTGCCAGCAGGCGGGACAGTTGGGAGTTCTTC. Encoded protein: CASRRDSWEFF. The chain links TRBV2 to TRBJ2-1; possibly TRBD1 for D (7 bases). This CDR3 comprises 11 residues. Between the trimmed V and J ends, which lost 6 bases and 14 bases, there was a span of 14 bases. The germline V gene has CDR1 SNHLY and CDR2 FYNNEI. Full variable domain (missing parts from reference TRBV2 and TRBJ2-1): EPEVTQTPSHQVTQMGQEVILRCVPISNHLYFYWYRQILGQKVEFLVSFYNNEISEKSEIFDDQFSVERPDGSNFTLKIRSTKLEDSAMYFCASRRDSWEFFGPGTRLTVL.

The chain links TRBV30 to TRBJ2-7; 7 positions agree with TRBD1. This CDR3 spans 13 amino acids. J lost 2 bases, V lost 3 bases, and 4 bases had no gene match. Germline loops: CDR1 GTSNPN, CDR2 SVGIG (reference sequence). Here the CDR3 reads CAWSPGTAYEQYF. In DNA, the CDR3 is TGTGCCTGGAGCCCCGGGACAGCCTACGAGCAGTACTTC.

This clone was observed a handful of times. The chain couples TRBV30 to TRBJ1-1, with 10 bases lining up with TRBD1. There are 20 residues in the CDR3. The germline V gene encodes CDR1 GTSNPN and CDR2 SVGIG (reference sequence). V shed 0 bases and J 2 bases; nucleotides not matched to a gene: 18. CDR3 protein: CAWSVRGLVFGQGVNTEAFF. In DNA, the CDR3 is TGTGCCTGGAGTGTACGGGGTTTAGTATTTGGACAGGGGGTCAACACTGAAGCTTTCTTT.

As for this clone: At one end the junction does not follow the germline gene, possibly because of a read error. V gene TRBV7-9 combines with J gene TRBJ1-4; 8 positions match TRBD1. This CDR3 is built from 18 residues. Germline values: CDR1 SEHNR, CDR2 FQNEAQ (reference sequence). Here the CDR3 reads CSSSPGTGGVSTNEKLFF. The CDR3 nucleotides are TGTTCCAGCAGCCCCGGGACAGGTGGGGTTTCGACTAATGAAAAACTGTTTTTT. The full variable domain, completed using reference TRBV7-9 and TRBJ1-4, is DTGVSQNPRHKITKRGQNVTFRCDPISEHNRLYWYRQTLGQGPEFLTYFQNEAQLEKSRLLSDRFSAERPKGSFSTLEIQRTEQGDSAMYLCSSSPGTGGVSTNEKLFFGSGTQLSVL.

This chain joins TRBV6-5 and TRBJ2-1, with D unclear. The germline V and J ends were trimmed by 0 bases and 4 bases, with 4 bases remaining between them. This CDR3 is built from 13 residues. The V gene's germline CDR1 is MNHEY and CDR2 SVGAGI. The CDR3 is CASSYSRYNEQFF. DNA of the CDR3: TGTGCCAGCAGTTACTCGAGGTACAATGAGCAGTTCTTC.

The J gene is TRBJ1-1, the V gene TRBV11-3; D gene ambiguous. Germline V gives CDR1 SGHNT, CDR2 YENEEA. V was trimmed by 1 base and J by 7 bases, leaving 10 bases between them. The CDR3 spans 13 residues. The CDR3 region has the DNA TGTGCCAGCAGCTTAGGGATAGCCTATGAAGCTTTCTTT. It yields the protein CASSLGIAYEAFF.

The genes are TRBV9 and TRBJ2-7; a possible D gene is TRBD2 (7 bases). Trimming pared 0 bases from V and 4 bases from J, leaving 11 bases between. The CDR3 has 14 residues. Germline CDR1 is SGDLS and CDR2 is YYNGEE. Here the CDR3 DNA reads TGTGCCAGCAGCGTAGGAGGGGGGGATTACGAGCAGTACTTC. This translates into CASSVGGGDYEQYF.

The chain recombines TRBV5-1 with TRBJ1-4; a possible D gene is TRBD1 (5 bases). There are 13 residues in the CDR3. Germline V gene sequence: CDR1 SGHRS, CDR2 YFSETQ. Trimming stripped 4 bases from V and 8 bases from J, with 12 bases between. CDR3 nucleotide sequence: TGCGCCAGCAGCGGGGAAGACAGCGAAAAACTGTTTTTT. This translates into CASSGEDSEKLFF.

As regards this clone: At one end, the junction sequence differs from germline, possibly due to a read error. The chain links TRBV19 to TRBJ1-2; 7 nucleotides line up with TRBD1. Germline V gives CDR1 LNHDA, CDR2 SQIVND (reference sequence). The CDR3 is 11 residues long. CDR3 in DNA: TGTGCCAGTAGTATAGGAGGGGGCGTCGGCTTC. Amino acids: CASSIGGGVGF.

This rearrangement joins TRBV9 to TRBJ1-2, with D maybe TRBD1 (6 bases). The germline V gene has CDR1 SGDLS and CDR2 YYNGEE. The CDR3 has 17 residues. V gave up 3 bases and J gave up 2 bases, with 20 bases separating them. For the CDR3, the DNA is TGTGCCAGCAGCGCTCTACAACAGGGACCACGCAACTATGGCTACACCTTC. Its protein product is CASSALQQGPRNYGYTF.

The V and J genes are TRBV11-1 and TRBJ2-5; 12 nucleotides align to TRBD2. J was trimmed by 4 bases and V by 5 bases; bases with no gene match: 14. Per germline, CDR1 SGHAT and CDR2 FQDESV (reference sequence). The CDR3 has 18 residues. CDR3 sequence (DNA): TGTGCCAGCAGCCCGAAGGCGGGACTAGCGGGTTTGGGAGAGACCCAGTACTTC. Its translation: CASSPKAGLAGLGETQYF.

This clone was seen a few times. Here the CDR3 reads CASSLGGFGYGYTF. Here the CDR3 DNA reads TGTGCCAGCAGCTTAGGGGGGTTTGGCTATGGCTACACCTTC. This chain links TRBV7-3 with TRBJ1-2; a possible D gene is TRBD1 (5 bases). CDR3 size: 14 residues. V lost 2 bases and J lost 4, with 11 bases in between. Per germline, CDR1 SGHTA and CDR2 FQGTGA.

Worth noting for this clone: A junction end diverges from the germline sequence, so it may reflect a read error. The CDR3 loop is CASSLEVGWALLLF. The CDR3 DNA sequence: TGCGCCAGCAGCTTGGAGGTGGGTTGGGCCTTGCTGCTCTTC. The chain joins TRBV5-1 to TRBJ2-1; D ambiguous. In germline, CDR1 is SGHRS, CDR2 YFSETQ. The CDR3 runs to 14 residues.

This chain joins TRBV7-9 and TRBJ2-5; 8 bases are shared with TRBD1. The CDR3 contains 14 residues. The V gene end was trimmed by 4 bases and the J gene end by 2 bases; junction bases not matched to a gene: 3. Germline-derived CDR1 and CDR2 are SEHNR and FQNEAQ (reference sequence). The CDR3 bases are TGTGCCAGCAGCTCCAGGGGGCGGCAAGAGACCCAGTACTTC. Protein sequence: CASSSRGRQETQYF.

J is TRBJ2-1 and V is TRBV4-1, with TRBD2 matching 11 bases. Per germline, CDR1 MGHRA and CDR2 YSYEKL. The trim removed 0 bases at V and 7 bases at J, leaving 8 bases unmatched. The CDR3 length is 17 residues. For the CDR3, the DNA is TGCGCCAGCAGCCAAGAGGTAGGACTAGCGGGTCGGAATGAGCAGTTCTTC. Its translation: CASSQEVGLAGRNEQFF.